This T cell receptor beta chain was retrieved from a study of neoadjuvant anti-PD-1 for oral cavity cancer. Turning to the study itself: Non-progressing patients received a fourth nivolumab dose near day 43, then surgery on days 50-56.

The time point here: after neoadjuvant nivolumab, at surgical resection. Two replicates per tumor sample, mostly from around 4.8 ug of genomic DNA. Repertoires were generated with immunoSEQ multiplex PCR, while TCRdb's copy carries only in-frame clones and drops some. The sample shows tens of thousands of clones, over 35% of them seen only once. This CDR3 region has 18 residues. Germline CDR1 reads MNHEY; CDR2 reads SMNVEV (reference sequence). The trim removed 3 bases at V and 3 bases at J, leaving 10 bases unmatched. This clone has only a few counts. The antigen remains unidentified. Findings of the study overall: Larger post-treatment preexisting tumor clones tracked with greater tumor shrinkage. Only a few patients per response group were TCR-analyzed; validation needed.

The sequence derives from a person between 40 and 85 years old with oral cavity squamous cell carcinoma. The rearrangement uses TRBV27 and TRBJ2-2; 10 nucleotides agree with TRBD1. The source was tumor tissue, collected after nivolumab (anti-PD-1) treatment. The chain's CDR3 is CASSFRQGAWSYTGELFF. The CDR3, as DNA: TGTGCCAGCAGTTTCCGACAGGGGGCTTGGTCTTACACCGGGGAGCTGTTTTTT.